The T cell receptor beta chain under discussion was sequenced for a study of Ad26.COV2.S vaccination and SARS-CoV-2 variants. The CDR3 has 14 amino acids. Germline CDR1 is SGHRS and CDR2 is YFSETQ. Trimming at V came to 5 bases and at J to 5 bases, leaving 6 bases not matched to a gene. Clones were sequenced by immunoSEQ multiplex PCR, and TCRdb holds only the in-frame ones, with some missing. The sample consists of about 350,000 clones, about 90% of them appearing once. The TCR sequence derives from a human donor who had recovered from COVID-19. This chain uses TRBV5-1 with TRBJ2-3, with 9 nucleotides matching TRBD2. The material was peripheral blood, obtained after recovery from COVID-19. CDR3 residues: CASSRLAGRDTQYF. The CDR3 DNA is TGCGCCAGCAGTAGGCTAGCGGGGAGAGATACGCAGTATTTT.